The 2 T cell receptor beta chains below all came from one sample that was sequenced in a study of T cells in Graves' hyperthyroidism and ophthalmopathy. RNA transcripts served as the template for amplifying TCR beta CDR3 regions. An initial round of RT-PCR targeting the TCR CDR3 relied on the HTBI primer set. TCRdb reprocessed the multiplex PCR reads with MiXCR, giving one entry per CDR3 protein. Of some 700,000 distinct CDR3 sequences listed, 15% to 20% are singletons. Sequencing input: blood. Receptors were obtained from a man aged 50-59 years with Graves' hyperthyroidism.

The rearrangement joins TRBV20-1 to TRBJ2-1; 11 bases align to TRBD2. This CDR3 is 14 amino acids long. Germline-derived CDR1 and CDR2 are DFQATT and SNEGSKA (reference sequence). The V gene end was trimmed by 8 bases and the J gene end by 4 bases; junction bases not matched to a gene: 7. The CDR3 sequence: CSTLTSGSYNEQFF. The CDR3 DNA reads as TGCAGTACCCTCACTAGCGGGAGTTACAATGAGCAGTTCTTC.

There are a few counts of this clonotype. This chain links TRBV13 with TRBJ2-7, with 10 bases lining up with TRBD2. V lost 1 base, J lost 5 bases, and 2 bases stayed unmatched. CDR1 and CDR2 (germline): PRHDT, FYEKMQ (reference sequence). The CDR3 length is 14 residues. CDR3 region: CASSLVLAGDEQYF. The DNA for the CDR3 is TGTGCCAGCAGCTTAGTTCTAGCGGGGGACGAGCAGTACTTC.